The next 20 T cell receptor beta chains were all read from a single sample in a study of T cells in Graves' hyperthyroidism and ophthalmopathy. RNA transcripts served as the template for amplifying TCR beta CDR3 regions. Carried out on the TCR CDR3, a first-round RT-PCR used the HTBI primer set. TCRdb used MiXCR to reprocess the multiplex PCR reads, holding one entry per CDR3 protein. The sample comprises around 720,000 distinct CDR3 sequences, about 35% of which are singletons, and roughly 30% rests with the top ten. The sample consisted of blood. The receptors derive from a woman aged 35 to 49 with Graves' hyperthyroidism.

The chain uses TRBV30 and TRBJ1-4; D is unclear. Germline CDR1 reads GTSNPN; CDR2 reads SVGIG (reference sequence). This CDR3 contains 10 residues. V was shortened by 1 base and J by 8 bases, with 2 bases between the two germline ends. For the CDR3, the DNA is TGTGCCTGGAGTGACGAAAAACTGTTTTTT. This gives the protein CAWSDEKLFF.

Points on this clonotype: At one boundary the junction diverges from the germline segment, which might be a read error. V and J are TRBV7-2 and TRBJ2-7; D is unclear. Germline assignment: CDR1 SGHTA and CDR2 FQGNSA. CDR3 length: 15 amino acids. CDR3 amino acids: CASSLDRAGFYAQYF. CDR3 nucleotides: TGTGCCAGCAGCTTAGATCGGGCAGGTTTCTACGCGCAGTACTTC.

Many counts were recorded for this clonotype. This chain links TRBV7-9 with TRBJ1-5; TRBD1 matches at 10 bases. The CDR3 contains 14 residues. Per the germline V gene, CDR1 is SEHNR and CDR2 is FQNEAQ (reference sequence). V was pared by 5 bases and J by 6 bases, with 4 bases of the junction left unmatched. As DNA, the CDR3 is TGTGCCAGCAGCATCGACAGGGGGCGTCAGCCCCAGCATTTT. The encoded protein is CASSIDRGRQPQHF. Variable domain in full (rest from reference TRBV7-9 and TRBJ1-5): DTGVSQNPRHKITKRGQNVTFRCDPISEHNRLYWYRQTLGQGPEFLTYFQNEAQLEKSRLLSDRFSAERPKGSFSTLEIQRTEQGDSAMYLCASSIDRGRQPQHFGDGTRLSIL.

Concerning this clonotype: The conserved closing phenylalanine or tryptophan is absent in this CDR3, likely reflecting a read error. The DNA is omitted, as the CDR3 cannot be located on it reliably, and the CDR3 follows TCRdb's listing. The gene calls are TRBV20-1 and TRBJ2-5; the table gives TRBD2 as D, unverified against the DNA. The V gene's germline CDR1 is DFQATT and CDR2 SNEGSKA (reference sequence). The CDR3 region is 8 residues in length, termini included. The CDR3 reads CSARGIAG.

This clonotype turned up a few times. The chain employs TRBV7-2 and TRBJ2-7; 8 bases fit TRBD2. With 4 bases clipped from V and 5 bases from J, the junction kept 10 bases outside the gene matches. The CDR3 runs to 15 residues. CDR1 and CDR2 (germline): SGHTA, FQGNSA. The CDR3 bases are TGTGCCAGCAGCTCCCTCCGGGGGGGCCTGCACGAGCAGTACTTC. As protein: CASSSLRGGLHEQYF.

This clonotype was observed a single time. A much more abundant neighbour one base away suggests this may be a read error. V and J are TRBV7-2 and TRBJ1-2, with 11 nucleotides matching TRBD1. The CDR3 loop spans 15 amino acids. Per germline, CDR1 SGHTA and CDR2 FQGNSA. In nucleotides, the CDR3 is TGTGCCGGCAGCTCCTCCTTGGGGACAGGGGGAGGCTACACCTTC. Translating gives CAGSSSLGTGGGYTF.

At least ten counts were recorded for this clonotype. The rearrangement uses TRBV4-2 and TRBJ2-7, with D perhaps TRBD1 (6 bases). Germline lookup yields CDR1 LGHNA and CDR2 YNFKEQ. The CDR3 loop spans 14 amino acids. With 3 bases removed from V and 2 bases from J, the gap between germline ends came to 11 bases. CDR3 in amino acids: CASSHPRGAYEQYF. As DNA, the CDR3 is TGTGCCAGCAGCCATCCCAGGGGAGCCTACGAGCAGTACTTC.

At least ten counts were recorded for this clonotype. J is TRBJ1-6 and V is TRBV2, with D perhaps matching TRBD1 (6 bases). V lost 4 bases to trimming and J lost 3 bases, with 16 bases between them. The CDR3 consists of 17 residues. CDR1 and CDR2 (germline): SNHLY, FYNNEI. The CDR3 DNA sequence: TGTGCCAGCAGTGGCGATTCTTTCAGGGGCTATAATTCACCCCTCCACTTT. This gives the protein CASSGDSFRGYNSPLHF.

This clonotype occurred many times. The chain joins TRBV29-1 to TRBJ1-1, with 9 bases matching TRBD1. Trimming cost V 7 bases and J 6 bases; bases outside gene matches: 12. The CDR3 consists of 14 residues. Germline-derived CDR1 and CDR2 are SQVTM and ANQGSEA. The CDR3 is CSANPGQGGPEAFF. Written as DNA, the CDR3 is TGCAGCGCTAACCCGGGACAGGGAGGGCCTGAAGCTTTCTTT.

The chain recombines TRBV10-3 with TRBJ1-1; no definite D call. Trimming removed 6 bases from V and 5 bases from J, with 19 bases in between. Per germline, CDR1 ENHRY and CDR2 SYGVKD. The CDR3 length is 15 residues. This CDR3 reads CAISADPGGATEAFF. The CDR3 bases are TGTGCCATCAGCGCGGACCCAGGAGGAGCTACTGAAGCTTTCTTT.

There are a few counts of this clonotype. The chain joins TRBV5-1 to TRBJ2-2, with 10 bases aligning to TRBD2. Per germline, CDR1 SGHRS and CDR2 YFSETQ. Germline trimming cut 0 bases from V and 3 bases from J; bases unmatched to any gene: 2. There are 16 residues in the CDR3. CDR3 DNA sequence: TGCGCCAGCAGCTTGGGACTAGCGGGCCACACCGGGGAGCTGTTTTTT. It translates to CASSLGLAGHTGELFF.

The CDR3 sequence: CASSLLVQPQHF. DNA of the CDR3: TGTGCCAGCAGTTTATTAGTTCAGCCCCAGCATTTT. The chain is built from TRBV28 and TRBJ1-5; D is uncertain. Germline assignment: CDR1 MDHEN and CDR2 SYDVKM. The CDR3 length is 12 residues. Trimming pared 1 base from V and 6 bases from J, leaving 4 bases between.

The rearrangement uses TRBV20-1 and TRBJ1-5; possibly TRBD1 for D (5 bases). Germline loops: CDR1 DFQATT, CDR2 SNEGSKA (reference sequence). The CDR3 totals 14 residues. Between the trimmed V and J ends, which lost 6 bases and 0 bases, there was a span of 12 bases. This CDR3 reads CSAGGDYSNQPQHF. CDR3 sequence (DNA): TGCAGTGCCGGCGGGGACTATAGCAATCAGCCCCAGCATTTT.

This chain joins TRBV7-2 and TRBJ1-2, with a tentative D call TRBD1 (6 bases). The CDR3 loop spans 17 amino acids. Between the trimmed V and J ends, which lost 7 bases and 7 bases, there was a span of 28 bases. Looked up from germline, CDR1 is SGHTA and CDR2 is FQGNSA. The CDR3 sequence is CASNSAFFRPGARGYTF. The CDR3 nucleotides are TGTGCCAGCAACTCAGCGTTTTTCCGACCGGGGGCGCGTGGCTACACCTTC.

The chain has TRBV20-1 and TRBJ1-1; D remains unclear. The V end was cut by 7 bases, the J end by 0 bases, with 15 bases between. This CDR3 contains 14 residues. Germline V gene lookup returns CDR1 DFQATT and CDR2 SNEGSKA (reference sequence). As DNA, the CDR3 is TGCAGTGTATCGAGGCCAGAAATGAACACTGAAGCTTTCTTT. Protein: CSVSRPEMNTEAFF.

J is TRBJ2-7 and V is TRBV18, with TRBD1 matching 9 bases. Trimming took 3 bases from V and 3 from J; bases not matched to a gene: 6. CDR1 KGHSH and CDR2 LQKENI come from the germline V gene. CDR3 length: 15 residues. The CDR3 DNA reads TGTGCCAGCTCACCCCGGGACAGGGCCCTCTACGAGCAGTACTTC. Translating it yields CASSPRDRALYEQYF.

V gene TRBV4-1 combines with J gene TRBJ2-5; TRBD2 aligns across 9 bases. V lost 0 bases to trimming and J lost 4 bases; unmatched junction nucleotides: 6. Germline V gene data show CDR1 as MGHRA and CDR2 as YSYEKL. The CDR3 totals 16 residues. The CDR3 is CASSQDSGSGRETQYF. As DNA, the CDR3 is TGCGCCAGCAGCCAAGATAGCGGGAGCGGGAGAGAGACCCAGTACTTC.

This clonotype occurred many times. The chain combines TRBV4-1 with TRBJ1-4; D gene ambiguous. The CDR3 totals 13 residues. CDR1 is MGHRA and CDR2 is YSYEKL in the germline V gene. The V end lost 1 base, the J end lost 3 bases, and 3 bases lay between the germline ends. CDR3 sequence reads: CASSQVSNEKLFF. The CDR3 DNA reads as TGCGCCAGCAGCCAAGTTTCTAATGAAAAACTGTTTTTT.

This clonotype showed up many times. The chain couples TRBV25-1 to TRBJ2-5; unclear D gene. CDR1 is MGHDK and CDR2 is SYGVNS in the germline V gene. V dropped 3 bases and J dropped 2 bases, with 16 bases sitting between them. The CDR3 totals 16 residues. CDR3 in DNA: TGTGCCAGCAGTGATCGGGTAGCAGATAAGCAAGAGACCCAGTACTTC. Amino acids: CASSDRVADKQETQYF.

The table lists this clonotype with many counts. CDR3 DNA sequence: TGCAGCGTTGGGACAGGGAATGAAAAACTGTTTTTT. It specifies CSVGTGNEKLFF. This chain connects TRBV29-1 to TRBJ1-4; 8 bases agree with TRBD1. CDR1 and CDR2 from the germline V gene are SQVTM and ANQGSEA. The CDR3 is 12 amino acids. After removal of 4 bases from V and 5 bases from J, the junction contained 0 bases not matched to a gene.